One and the same sample provided the 29 T cell receptor beta chains below, sequenced in a study of T cells in Graves' hyperthyroidism and ophthalmopathy. RNA transcripts were the template for amplifying TCR beta CDR3 regions. First-round RT-PCR with HTBI primers amplified the TCR CDR3 region. A single record per CDR3 protein comes from TCRdb applying MiXCR to the multiplex PCR reads. This table has under 550,000 distinct CDR3 sequences, nearly 20% appearing once. The sample comprised blood. The receptors stem from a man aged 35 to 55 with Graves' ophthalmopathy.

The sample holds a few counts of this clonotype. V and J are TRBV5-1 and TRBJ2-1; possibly TRBD1 for D (7 bases). This CDR3 comprises 14 residues. The germline V gene encodes CDR1 SGHRS and CDR2 YFSETQ. V lost 4 bases and J lost 3, with 11 bases in between. Here the CDR3 DNA reads TGCGCCAGCAGCGGGGGGACAGTCTACAATGAGCAGTTCTTC. It codes for CASSGGTVYNEQFF.

This clonotype came up a few times. The chain employs TRBV7-8 and TRBJ2-7; no definite D call. The germline CDR1 and CDR2 sequences are SGHVS and FQNEAQ. V was trimmed by 1 base and J by 5 bases, leaving 9 bases between them. This CDR3 has 13 amino acids. DNA of the CDR3: TGTGCCAGCAGCTTAGGGCGTCTGAACGAGCAGTACTTC. Its translation is CASSLGRLNEQYF.

This clonotype was recorded once. Mismatch with germline at one junction end may stem from a read error. The rearrangement links TRBV5-8 to TRBJ1-2; 7 positions agree with TRBD1. Germline CDR1 and CDR2: SGHTS and YDEGEE. The CDR3 consists of 15 residues. CDR3 DNA: TGTGCCAGCAGCCACCGGGACAGAGGGATCCATGGCCACACCTTC. Protein product: CASSHRDRGIHGHTF.

This clonotype was seen ten or more times. V and J are TRBV6-2 or TRBV6-3 and TRBJ2-7; no definite D call. V lost 4 bases and J 6 bases, leaving 13 bases between the germline ends. Germline CDR1 is MNHEY and CDR2 is SVGEGT. There are 13 residues in the CDR3. CDR3 in DNA: TGTGCCAGCAGTTTCTCCTTAAACCCCGAGCAGTACTTC. This sequence encodes CASSFSLNPEQYF.

In its sample, this clonotype was seen many times. J is TRBJ2-1 and V is TRBV30, with D possibly matching TRBD1 (5 bases). V was trimmed by 5 bases and J by 0 bases, leaving 23 bases between them. The CDR3 is 18 amino acids. Germline assignment: CDR1 GTSNPN and CDR2 SVGIG (reference sequence). The CDR3 reads CAWASGATRKSSYNEQFF. The CDR3 DNA reads TGTGCCTGGGCTAGTGGGGCCACACGGAAGAGCTCCTACAATGAGCAGTTCTTC.

The J gene is TRBJ1-6, the V gene TRBV12-3 or TRBV12-4; TRBD1 agrees at 7 bases. The CDR3 has 15 residues. With V trimmed by 6 bases and J by 8 bases, 10 bases remained unmatched. The CDR3 here is CASSVKGGSDSPLHF. Written as DNA, the CDR3 is TGTGCCAGCAGCGTCAAAGGGGGCAGCGATTCACCCCTCCACTTT.

This clonotype was picked up a small number of times. The rearrangement joins TRBV7-9 to TRBJ1-6; 8 bases are shared with TRBD1. Trimming at V came to 1 base and at J to 7 bases, leaving 3 bases not matched to a gene. This CDR3 has 15 amino acids. Germline lookup yields CDR1 SEHNR and CDR2 FQNEAQ (reference sequence). This CDR3 is CASSLGTGWNSPLHF. In DNA form, the CDR3 reads TGTGCCAGCAGCTTAGGGACAGGGTGGAATTCACCCCTCCACTTT.

The table lists this clonotype with many counts. The gene calls are TRBV2 and TRBJ2-5; possible D gene TRBD1, 6 bases. The V gene's germline CDR1 is SNHLY and CDR2 FYNNEI. The ends were cut back, 11 bases at V and 6 bases at J, with 16 bases in the middle. This CDR3 spans 12 amino acids. DNA of the CDR3: TGTGCCCTTGACAGGCCCGTGAAGACCCAGTACTTC. It yields the protein CALDRPVKTQYF.

The V and J genes are TRBV6-9 and TRBJ1-3, with unresolved D. The germline gives CDR1 MNHGY, CDR2 SVAAGI. The V end was cut by 8 bases, the J end by 7 bases, with 9 bases between. CDR3 length: 11 amino acids. CDR3 loop: CASVLGNTIYF. CDR3 coding DNA: TGTGCCAGCGTTTTAGGGAACACCATATATTTT.

Comment on this clonotype: Just one base apart from a much larger clone, this may be a read error. The V gene is TRBV6-5, the J gene TRBJ2-2; a possible D gene is TRBD1 (6 bases). Trimming pared 4 bases from V and 2 bases from J, leaving 26 bases between. The CDR3 length is 20 residues. In germline, CDR1 is MNHEY, CDR2 SVGAGI. CDR3 sequence reads: CASSWMKAGRGHPNTGELFF. DNA for the CDR3: TGTGCCAGCAGTTGGATGAAGGCTGGCAGGGGCCATCCTAACACCGGGGAGCTGTTTTTT.

The chain recombines TRBV14 with TRBJ1-2, with no clear D. The germline CDR1 and CDR2 sequences are SGHDN and FVKESK. The CDR3 spans 14 residues. Trimming shortened V by 0 bases and J by 2 bases, and 7 bases separated the two germline ends. As DNA, the CDR3 is TGTGCCAGCAGCCAAGAATGGGGAAACTATGGCTACACCTTC. It encodes CASSQEWGNYGYTF.

V gene TRBV9 combines with J gene TRBJ2-7; unclear D gene. The CDR3 consists of 13 residues. Trimming took 2 bases from V and 6 from J, leaving 12 bases between them. CDR1 SGDLS and CDR2 YYNGEE come from the germline V gene. CDR3 nucleotides: TGTGCCAGCAGCGTTGAACCCTGGGGCGAGCAGTACTTC. Its translation is CASSVEPWGEQYF.

The V and J genes are TRBV7-2 and TRBJ2-7; TRBD2 might be the D (6 bases). Germline lookup yields CDR1 SGHTA and CDR2 FQGNSA. The CDR3 consists of 15 residues. V was trimmed by 4 bases and J by 0 bases, leaving 13 bases between them. Here the CDR3 DNA reads TGTGCCAGCAGCTCTTCCGGGACTCCCTCCTACGAGCAGTACTTC. Encoded protein: CASSSSGTPSYEQYF.

The table lists this clonotype with a few counts. The chain recombines TRBV28 with TRBJ2-3, with 10 bases fitting TRBD1. The germline V gene has CDR1 MDHEN and CDR2 SYDVKM. This CDR3 has 16 residues. Losses at the gene ends were 6 bases for V and 2 bases for J; bases not matched to a gene: 8. This chain's CDR3 is CASRRTGTGATDTQYF. The DNA for the CDR3 is TGTGCCAGCAGGAGAACCGGGACAGGGGCCACAGATACGCAGTATTTT.

This clonotype has at least ten counts. CDR3 sequence: CASRQGSDTQYF. The CDR3 coding sequence is TGTGCCAGCAGACAGGGGTCAGATACGCAGTATTTT. V is TRBV6-1 and J is TRBJ2-3; 7 positions agree with TRBD1. With 6 bases clipped from V and 4 bases from J, the junction kept 1 base outside the gene matches. CDR1 is MNHNS, CDR2 SASEGT, per germline. This CDR3 is 12 amino acids long.

In its sample, this clonotype was seen once. In nucleotides, the CDR3 is TGCAGCGTTGGGACCCTCACAGATACGCAGTATTTT. This encodes CSVGTLTDTQYF. The J gene is TRBJ2-3, the V gene TRBV29-1; D uncertain. V gave up 4 bases and J gave up 2 bases, with 7 bases separating them. The CDR3 consists of 12 residues. Per the germline V gene, CDR1 is SQVTM and CDR2 is ANQGSEA.

This clonotype was seen once. The chain combines TRBV20-1 with TRBJ1-3, with TRBD1 as a possible D gene (5 bases). The germline V gene encodes CDR1 DFQATT and CDR2 SNEGSKA (reference sequence). Trimming removed 6 bases at V and 0 bases at J, with 18 bases between. The CDR3 extends over 16 amino acids. This CDR3 reads CSATRRGGFSGNTIYF. The CDR3, as DNA: TGCAGTGCAACCAGACGGGGGGGTTTCTCTGGAAACACCATATATTTT.

This clonotype appeared a single time. The genes are TRBV10-3 and TRBJ1-1; perhaps TRBD1 as D (5 bases). This CDR3 is 13 amino acids long. V was trimmed by 10 bases and J by 1 base, leaving 13 bases between them. In germline, CDR1 is ENHRY, CDR2 SYGVKD. CDR3 region: CATYRGGNTEAFF. CDR3 sequence (DNA): TGTGCCACTTACCGCGGGGGGAACACTGAAGCTTTCTTT.

This clonotype has at least ten counts. The CDR3 spells CASSLFNSPLHF. DNA of the CDR3: TGTGCCAGCAGCCTATTTAATTCACCCCTCCACTTT. The V and J genes are TRBV28 and TRBJ1-6; no clear D. Germline lookup yields CDR1 MDHEN and CDR2 SYDVKM. The CDR3 spans 12 residues. Trimming took off 6 bases at V and 6 bases at J, with 6 bases between the two ends. Filled out from reference TRBV28 and TRBJ1-6, the complete variable domain reads DVKVTQSSRYLVKRTGEKVFLECVQDMDHENMFWYRQDPGLGLRLIYFSYDVKMKEKGDIPEGYSVSREKKERFSLILESASTNQTSMYLCASSLFNSPLHFGNGTRLTVT.

The chain is built from TRBV29-1 and TRBJ1-4; D remains ambiguous. The CDR3 spans 13 residues. The germline V and J ends were trimmed by 3 bases and 8 bases, with 13 bases remaining between them. Per germline, CDR1 SQVTM and CDR2 ANQGSEA. The CDR3 DNA follows: TGCAGCGTTGAGGCGGGAGGGCAGGAAAAACTGTTTTTT. It codes for CSVEAGGQEKLFF.

At least ten counts were recorded for this clonotype. The CDR3 loop reads CASSLGPGTGSQPQHF. The CDR3 nucleotides are TGTGCCAGCAGCTTGGGACCCGGGACAGGGAGTCAGCCCCAGCATTTT. The V gene is TRBV5-6, the J gene TRBJ1-5; 9 nucleotides align to TRBD1. The CDR3 extends over 16 amino acids. Looked up from germline, CDR1 is SGHDT and CDR2 is YYEEEE. V lost 0 bases, J lost 6 bases, and 7 bases stayed unmatched.

Many counts were recorded for this clonotype. The chain has TRBV3-1 and TRBJ2-7; D is tentatively TRBD1 or TRBD2 (6 bases each). The V gene's germline CDR1 is LGHDT and CDR2 YNNKEL (reference sequence). Trimming removed 4 bases from V and 1 base from J, with 17 bases in between. CDR3 length equals 16 residues. CDR3 sequence (DNA): TGTGCCAGCAGCCGAGGACAGAAGACTAGATCCTACGAGCAGTACTTC. This codes for CASSRGQKTRSYEQYF.

This clonotype appeared a single time. Here the CDR3 reads CASSPLAFNTEAFF. The CDR3 bases are TGTGCCAGCTCACCCCTAGCCTTTAACACTGAAGCTTTCTTT. V is TRBV18 and J is TRBJ1-1; D uncertain. The CDR3 loop spans 14 amino acids. The V end lost 3 bases, the J end lost 2 bases, and 10 bases lay between the germline ends. CDR1 and CDR2 from the germline V gene are KGHSH and LQKENI.

The V call is TRBV30, the J call TRBJ2-5; D possibly uses TRBD1 or TRBD2 (5 bases each). Germline V gene lookup returns CDR1 GTSNPN and CDR2 SVGIG (reference sequence). Trimming stripped 0 bases from V and 5 bases from J, with 10 bases between. The CDR3 length is 13 residues. The DNA of the CDR3 is TGTGCCTGGAGTGTCGGGGCTTGGGAGACCCAGTACTTC. Protein product: CAWSVGAWETQYF.

This clonotype was found a few times. This sequence joins TRBV11-2 and TRBJ2-1, with 16 bases identical to TRBD2. Germline V lookup: CDR1 SGHAT, CDR2 FQNNGV. The CDR3 length is 19 residues. V shed 8 bases and J 6 bases; nucleotides not matched to a gene: 16. CDR3 in DNA: TGTGCCAGCGGATACCCCCCTACCGGGACTAGCGGGAGGGCCAATGAGCAGTTCTTC. Amino acids: CASGYPPTGTSGRANEQFF.

This clonotype was recorded at least ten times. This chain uses TRBV27 with TRBJ1-1; D is possibly TRBD1 (5 bases). V was clipped by 4 bases and J by 10 bases, with 16 bases between them. The CDR3 sequence is 13 residues long. Germline lookup yields CDR1 MNHEY and CDR2 SMNVEV (reference sequence). The CDR3 loop reads CASSSGTRGGAFF. DNA for the CDR3: TGTGCCAGCAGTTCTGGGACTCGGGGAGGAGCTTTCTTT.

This clonotype was counted many times. V gene TRBV6-6 combines with J gene TRBJ1-6; 7 bases line up with TRBD1. CDR1 MNHNY and CDR2 SVGAGI come from the germline V gene (reference sequence). This CDR3 is 15 amino acids long. After removal of 0 bases from V and 14 bases from J, the junction contained 10 bases not matched to a gene. CDR3 DNA: TGTGCCAGCAGTTACTCGACAGGGACCGGGGAGACCCTCCACTTT. Translation: CASSYSTGTGETLHF.

This chain connects TRBV9 to TRBJ2-1; 12 bases agree with TRBD2. The CDR3 spans 16 residues. The V gene's germline CDR1 is SGDLS and CDR2 YYNGEE. Trimming removed 2 bases from V and 8 bases from J; junction bases left unmatched: 8. The CDR3 loop reads CASSVRLAGVNDEQFF. DNA for the CDR3: TGTGCCAGCAGCGTCAGACTAGCGGGAGTTAATGATGAGCAGTTCTTC. Full variable domain (rest looked up from reference TRBV9 and TRBJ2-1): DSGVTQTPKHLITATGQRVTLRCSPRSGDLSVYWYQQSLDQGLQFLIQYYNGEERAKGNILERFSAQQFPDLHSELNLSSLELGDSALYFCASSVRLAGVNDEQFFGPGTRLTVL.

This clonotype showed up many times. J is TRBJ1-1 and V is TRBV27; D is uncertain. The CDR3 loop spans 15 amino acids. Germline CDR1 reads MNHEY; CDR2 reads SMNVEV (reference sequence). V shed 5 bases and J shed 6 bases, with 19 bases lying between them. The DNA of the CDR3 is TGTGCCAGCAGTCCATCGGTGGGGAGAAGGGCTGAAGCTTTCTTT. This gives the protein CASSPSVGRRAEAFF.